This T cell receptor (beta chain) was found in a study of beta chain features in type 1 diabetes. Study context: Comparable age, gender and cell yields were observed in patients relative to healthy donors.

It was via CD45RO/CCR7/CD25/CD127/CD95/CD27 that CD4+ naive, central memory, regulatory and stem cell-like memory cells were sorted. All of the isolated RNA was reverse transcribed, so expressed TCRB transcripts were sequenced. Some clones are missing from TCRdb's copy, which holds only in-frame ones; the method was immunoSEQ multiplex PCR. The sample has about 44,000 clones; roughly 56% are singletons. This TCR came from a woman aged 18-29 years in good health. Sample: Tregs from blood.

The CDR3 DNA reads TGTGCCAGCAGCCAGGGACAGGGGAGCAATCAGCCCCAGCATTTT. Protein: CASSQGQGSNQPQHF. The chain employs TRBV14 and TRBJ1-5, with 10 bases that match TRBD1. The CDR3 has 15 residues. Trimming removed 3 bases from V and 1 base from J; junction bases left unmatched: 0. Germline CDR1 and CDR2: SGHDN and FVKESK.